This T cell receptor (beta chain) was observed in a study of blood T cell repertoires in COVID-19. Background on the study: From the United States, Italy and Spain came samples of acute and convalescent COVID-19. Sources were T cells, B-cell-depleted T cells, or PBMCs; the material itself was cDNA or gDNA.

Authors' methods: Amplification with reference gene primers provided the estimates of nucleated cell counts. Method: immunoSEQ multiplex PCR; TCRdb's copy keeps in-frame clones and lacks some. The V and J calls and clone size are taken from that table; D and trimming were inferred from the DNA. The table lists 310,000 or so clones, around 90% of them singletons. CDR1 and CDR2 (germline): SNHLY, FYNNEI. The ends were cut back, 3 bases at V and 6 bases at J, with 11 bases in the middle. The CDR3 covers 13 residues. Seattle enrolled patients during active infection and tracked them longitudinally. The chain carries TRBV2 and TRBJ1-1; D is perhaps TRBD1 (6 bases). This receptor was identified in a man younger than 45 with COVID-19, enrolled during active disease. Sequences were obtained from peripheral blood. CDR3: CASSETGGAEAFF. The DNA of the CDR3 is TGTGCCAGCAGTGAGACAGGAGGCGCTGAAGCTTTCTTT.